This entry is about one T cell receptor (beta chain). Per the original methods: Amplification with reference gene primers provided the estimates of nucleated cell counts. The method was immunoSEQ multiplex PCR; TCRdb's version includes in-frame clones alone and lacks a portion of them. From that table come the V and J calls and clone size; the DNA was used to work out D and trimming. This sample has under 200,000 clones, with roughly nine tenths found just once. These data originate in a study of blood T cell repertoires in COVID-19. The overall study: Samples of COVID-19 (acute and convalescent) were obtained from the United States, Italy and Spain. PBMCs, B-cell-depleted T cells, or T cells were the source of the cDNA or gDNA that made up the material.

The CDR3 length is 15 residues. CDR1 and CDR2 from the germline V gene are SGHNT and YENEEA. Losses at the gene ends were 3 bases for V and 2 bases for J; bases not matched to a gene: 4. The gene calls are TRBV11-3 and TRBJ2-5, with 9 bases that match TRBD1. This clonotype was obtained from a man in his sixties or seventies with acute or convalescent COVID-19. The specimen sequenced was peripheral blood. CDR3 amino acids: CASSFGTGIQETQYF. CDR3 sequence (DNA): TGTGCCAGCAGCTTCGGGACAGGGATTCAAGAGACCCAGTACTTC.